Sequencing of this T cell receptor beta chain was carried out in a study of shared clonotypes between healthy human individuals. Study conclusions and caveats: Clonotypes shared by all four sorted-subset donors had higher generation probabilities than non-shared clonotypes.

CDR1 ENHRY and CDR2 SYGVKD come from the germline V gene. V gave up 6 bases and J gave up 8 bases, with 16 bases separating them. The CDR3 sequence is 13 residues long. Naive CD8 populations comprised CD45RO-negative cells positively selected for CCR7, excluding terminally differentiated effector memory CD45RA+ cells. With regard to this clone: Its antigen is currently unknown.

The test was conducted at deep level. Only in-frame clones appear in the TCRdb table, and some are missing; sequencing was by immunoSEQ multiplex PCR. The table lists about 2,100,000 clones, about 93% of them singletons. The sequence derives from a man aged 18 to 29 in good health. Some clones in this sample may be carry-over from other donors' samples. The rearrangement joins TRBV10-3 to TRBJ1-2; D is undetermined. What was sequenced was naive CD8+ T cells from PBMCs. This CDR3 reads CAISEGFSYGYTF. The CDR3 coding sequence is TGTGCCATCAGCGAGGGATTCTCCTACGGCTACACCTTC.